A selection of T cell receptor beta chains follows, all from one sample in a study of OX40 agonist ivuxolimab in advanced cancers. Data came from immunoSEQ multiplex PCR; TCRdb stores just in-frame clones and leaves some out. Of under 40,000 clones listed, approximately 72% were seen once; the top ten hold roughly 13%. Specimen: CD4+ or CD8+ T cells sorted from blood, collected in a trial of the OX40 agonist ivuxolimab. The origin of the receptors is an adult with an advanced solid tumor such as melanoma, head and neck, liver or kidney cancer. Each CDR3 is given with its conserved first and last residue. D genes are given only for firm matches. Expanded clones are given a class, and other clones once, few, many or no size at all.

D gene	CDR3 length	V gene	clone size	J gene	CDR3 protein	CDR3 DNA
TRBD1	15	TRBV28	NA	TRBJ1-6	CASSFRDRVFSPLHF	TGTGCCAGCAGTTTCCGGGACAGGGTTTTCTCACCCCTCCACTTT
TRBD1	15	TRBV6-1	NA	TRBJ2-7	CAISATGQGSHEQYF	TGTGCCATCAGTGCGACTGGACAGGGAAGCCACGAGCAGTACTTC
NA	13	TRBV7-9	NA	TRBJ2-3	CAIPGGSTGTQYF	TGTGCCATCCCAGGGGGGTCAACCGGTACGCAGTATTTT
NA	14	TRBV7-9	NA	TRBJ2-1	CASSLKGRGNEQFF	TGTGCCAGCAGCTTAAAAGGGAGAGGGAATGAGCAGTTCTTC
NA	14	TRBV7-3	once	TRBJ1-4	CASSSTWTGEKLFF	TGTGCCAGCAGCTCCACATGGACGGGTGAAAAACTGTTTTTT
NA	15	TRBV5-6	NA	TRBJ2-2	CASSLDTPNTGELFF	TGTGCCAGCAGCTTGGACACACCGAACACCGGGGAGCTGTTTTTT
NA	15	TRBV5-1	NA	TRBJ2-5	CASSLGGGLRETQYF	TGCGCCAGCAGCTTGGGTGGAGGCCTAAGAGAGACCCAGTACTTC
TRBD1	16	TRBV5-1	NA	TRBJ2-3	CASSSTRDSSTDTQYF	TGCGCCAGCAGCTCAACCCGGGACAGCTCCACAGATACGCAGTATTTT
NA	17	TRBV18	once	TRBJ2-6	CASSPGGQISGANVLTF	TGTGCCAGCTCACCGGGGGGGCAGATCTCTGGGGCCAACGTCCTGACTTTC
NA	11	TRBV30	NA	TRBJ1-1	CAWTSRTEAFF	TGTGCCTGGACGAGCCGGACCGAAGCTTTCTTT
NA	14	TRBV5-1	NA	TRBJ2-3	CASTRGSSTDTQYF	TGCGCCAGCACCCGGGGGTCTAGCACAGATACGCAGTATTTT
NA	13	TRBV2	NA	TRBJ1-6	CASKRDGNSPLHF	TGTGCCAGCAAACGGGATGGTAATTCACCCCTCCACTTT
NA	13	TRBV27	NA	TRBJ1-5	CASSPGSNQPQHF	TGTGCCAGCAGCCCTGGGAGCAATCAGCCCCAGCATTTT
TRBD1	15	TRBV2	NA	TRBJ2-7	CASSEEQGDIYEQYF	TGTGCCAGCAGTGAGGAACAGGGGGATATCTACGAGCAGTACTTC
NA	16	TRBV27	NA	TRBJ1-5	CASSINRAKVDQPQHF	TGTGCCAGCAGCATTAACAGGGCCAAGGTGGATCAGCCCCAGCATTTT
TRBD1	14	TRBV10-3	once	TRBJ1-5	CAISRGDRDQPQHF	TGTGCCATCAGTCGAGGAGACAGGGATCAGCCCCAGCATTTT
NA	14	TRBV30	few	TRBJ1-4	CASSRGGANEKLFF	TGTGCCTCCTCCCGAGGGGGTGCAAATGAAAAACTGTTTTTT
NA	14	TRBV6-1	NA	TRBJ1-1	CASSELPANTEAFF	TGTGCCAGCAGTGAACTCCCCGCAAACACTGAAGCTTTCTTT
NA	14	TRBV2	NA	TRBJ1-5	CASSDIQENQPQHF	TGTGCCAGCAGTGATATACAGGAAAATCAGCCCCAGCATTTT
NA	13	TRBV2	NA	TRBJ2-6	CASSESGANVLTF	TGTGCCAGCAGTGAGTCCGGGGCCAACGTCCTGACTTTC
TRBD2	16	TRBV7-9	NA	TRBJ2-5	CASSLTGTSAQETQYF	TGTGCCAGCAGCTTAACCGGGACTAGCGCCCAAGAGACCCAGTACTTC
NA	15	TRBV28	NA	TRBJ2-7	CASTPLGGARYEQYF	TGTGCCAGCACTCCCCTCGGGGGAGCCCGCTACGAGCAGTACTTC
NA	17	TRBV21-1	NA	TRBJ2-7	CASPPRKKSNRGYEQYF	TGTGCCAGCCCCCCGAGGAAAAAATCGAACAGGGGCTACGAGCAGTACTTC
TRBD2	14	TRBV7-2	NA	TRBJ2-3	CASSRSSGTDTQYF	TGTGCCAGCAGCCGCTCTAGCGGTACTGATACGCAGTATTTT
TRBD2	17	TRBV9	NA	TRBJ2-1	CASSVYNLAGGKDEQFF	TGTGCCAGCAGCGTTTACAACCTAGCGGGGGGCAAGGATGAGCAGTTCTTC
NA	16	TRBV7-9	NA	TRBJ1-4	CASSPIGGATNEKLFF	TGTGCCAGCAGCCCTATAGGAGGTGCAACTAATGAAAAACTGTTTTTT
NA	14	TRBV5-4	NA	TRBJ2-7	CASSEWTSSDEQYF	TGTGCCAGCAGCGAGTGGACATCCTCGGACGAGCAGTACTTC
TRBD2	14	TRBV7-2	NA	TRBJ2-7	CASSRGGAADEQYF	TGTGCCAGCAGCCGCGGGGGGGCGGCGGACGAGCAGTACTTC
NA	15	TRBV28	NA	TRBJ1-2	CASSPSGGNYYGYTF	TGTGCCAGCAGCCCTTCGGGGGGCAACTACTATGGCTACACCTTC
NA	16	TRBV5-1	NA	TRBJ2-3	CASSLKVGYLTDTQYF	TGCGCCAGCAGCTTGAAGGTGGGGTACCTCACAGATACGCAGTATTTT
NA	17	TRBV5-6	NA	TRBJ2-6	CASSNRNSQSRANVLTF	TGTGCCAGCAGTAACCGCAATAGTCAAAGTCGGGCCAACGTCCTGACTTTC
NA	15	TRBV28	NA	TRBJ1-2	CASSLYGGGIYGYTF	TGTGCCAGCAGTTTATATGGGGGGGGAATCTATGGCTACACCTTC
NA	16	TRBV5-8	few	TRBJ1-6	CASSLALSSYNSPLHF	TGTGCCAGCAGCTTGGCCCTGAGCTCCTATAATTCACCCCTCCACTTT
NA	14	TRBV19	few	TRBJ1-2	CASKNPHTNYGYTF	TGTGCCAGTAAAAACCCCCACACTAACTATGGCTACACCTTC
NA	14	TRBV5-1	few	TRBJ2-1	CASRGSLAYNEQFF	TGCGCCAGCAGAGGCAGTCTAGCCTACAATGAGCAGTTCTTC
TRBD2	19	TRBV7-9	NA	TRBJ2-3	CASSPRRKIEREPTDTQYF	TGTGCCAGCAGCCCTAGGAGAAAAATAGAGCGGGAGCCGACAGATACGCAGTATTTT
NA	17	TRBV5-4	NA	TRBJ2-3	CASSLEGSEASTDTQYF	TGTGCCAGCAGCTTGGAAGGCAGCGAGGCCAGCACAGATACGCAGTATTTT
NA	13	TRBV7-2	NA	TRBJ2-3	CASSWDFLNTQYF	TGTGCCAGCAGCTGGGACTTTCTAAATACGCAGTATTTT
NA	13	TRBV7-3	once	TRBJ1-1	CASSLQGNTEAFF	TGTGCCAGCAGCTTACAGGGGAACACTGAAGCTTTCTTT
TRBD1	15	TRBV7-9	NA	TRBJ1-4	CASSSDRGLAEKLFF	TGTGCCAGCAGCTCAGACAGGGGGCTCGCTGAAAAACTGTTTTTT
NA	14	TRBV6-1	NA	TRBJ2-1	CASSGRGDNNEQFF	TGTGCCAGCAGTGGGCGGGGAGATAACAATGAGCAGTTCTTC
TRBD2	15	TRBV11-3	once	TRBJ2-1	CASSQRGGSYNEQFF	TGTGCCAGCAGCCAGCGGGGGGGCTCCTACAATGAGCAGTTCTTC
TRBD1	14	TRBV6-1	NA	TRBJ2-7	CASSRQGTTYEQYF	TGTGCCAGCAGCAGACAGGGGACAACCTACGAGCAGTACTTC
NA	14	TRBV19	NA	TRBJ2-1	CASILRSSYNEQFF	TGTGCCAGTATCCTTCGAAGCTCCTACAATGAGCAGTTCTTC
NA	15	TRBV19	NA	TRBJ2-2	CASSMTAPNTGELFF	TGTGCCAGTAGTATGACAGCCCCGAACACCGGGGAGCTGTTTTTT
NA	16	TRBV29-1	NA	TRBJ1-2	CSVEDRRRGAKQGYTF	TGCAGCGTTGAAGATCGGAGACGGGGGGCAAAGCAGGGCTACACCTTC
NA	16	TRBV27	NA	TRBJ2-6	CASRRGRISGANVLTF	TGTGCCAGCAGGAGGGGTAGGATCTCTGGGGCCAACGTCCTGACTTTC
TRBD1	16	TRBV5-5	NA	TRBJ1-5	CASSVTGGNSNQPQHF	TGTGCCAGCAGCGTTACAGGGGGAAATAGCAATCAGCCCCAGCATTTT
TRBD1	16	TRBV27	NA	TRBJ1-2	CASGVLRTGGSYGYTF	TGTGCCAGCGGAGTTTTGAGGACAGGGGGCAGTTATGGCTACACCTTC
NA	16	TRBV5-5	NA	TRBJ2-2	CASSLQRLGATGELFF	TGTGCCAGCAGCTTGCAGCGGTTAGGGGCCACCGGGGAGCTGTTTTTT
TRBD1	13	TRBV7-9	once	TRBJ1-2	CASSSGTAGGYTF	TGTGCCAGCAGCTCTGGGACAGCAGGAGGCTACACCTTC
TRBD1	16	TRBV5-1	few	TRBJ1-5	CASSLAIGGRNQPQHF	TGCGCCAGCAGCTTGGCGATAGGGGGCCGCAATCAGCCCCAGCATTTT
TRBD1	16	TRBV30	NA	TRBJ1-5	CAWSGMGQGFGQPQHF	TGTGCCTGGAGTGGGATGGGACAGGGCTTTGGGCAGCCCCAGCATTTT
NA	17	TRBV7-9	NA	TRBJ2-3	CASSLGTGWEGTDTQYF	TGTGCCAGCAGCTTGGGAACAGGATGGGAGGGCACAGATACGCAGTATTTT